This TCR beta chain was sequenced during a study of graft-versus-host responses after intestinal transplantation (dated by TCRdb to about 2021). Regarding the research as a whole: The transplants that recipients received were multivisceral, liver-intestinal, or isolated intestinal. The cohort enrolled 24 intestinal transplant recipients including one retransplant, and 3 patients lacking pretransplant specimens were excluded. After intestinal transplantation, graft-versus-host and host-versus-graft alloreactive T cell clones were followed in the graft, circulation and bone marrow using bulk TCR-beta CDR3 sequencing. Instead of going to the commercial service, samples from a few later patients were sequenced in-house on an Illumina MiSeq and processed with MiXCR. Every recipient was given anti-thymocyte globulin induction, followed by 2 to 3 years of maintenance tacrolimus and steroids. Donor T cell macrochimerism was defined as a peak of at least 4% donor T cells among recipient peripheral blood mononuclear cells. Alloreactive clones were identified by sequencing pre-transplant mixed lymphocyte reaction products and comparing these products with unstimulated pre-transplant donor and recipient T cells. Points the paper makes about the study in general: GvH clones were detected in recipient bone marrow, and some of these GvH clones were observed earlier in ileal mucosa or blood, consistent with an intestinal mucosal origin. Early after transplant, peak levels of circulating GvH clones were found to be associated with declines in HvG clones. In the allografts of patients with donor T cell macrochimerism, GvH to HvG T cell clonal ratios were high. The relatively low number and heterogeneity of intestinal transplant patients limited the conclusions.

Intraepithelial and lamina propria lymphocytes were isolated from graft specimens using dithiothreitol, EDTA incubations and collagenase D digestion. Serial intestinal graft biopsy specimens collected up to 600 days after transplant underwent bulk TCR-beta sequencing. Preparation of the library involved the immunoSEQ multiplex PCR assay. For most patients, high-throughput TCR-beta CDR3 sequencing of genomic DNA was performed by Adaptive Biotechnologies. The paper's processing steps were these. TCR sequencing data for around 19 patients were retrieved from Adaptive's ImmunoSEQ software; a few other patients were processed with MiXCR and VDJtools. CDR3 nucleotide sequences shared between donor and recipient were removed because the origin of such sequences could not be assigned. At least 2-fold expansion over unstimulated cells and a minimum CFSE-low frequency of 0.002% (template counts) or 0.001% (read counts) were required for clones to be classified as alloreactive. Clones detected in sequenced pre-transplant spleen, lymph node, or MLR CFSE-low populations of the donor or recipient were defined as mappable. Cumulative frequency of alloreactive clones was calculated as a percentage of all sequences weighted by copy number. TCRdb mirrors the immuneACCESS table, restricted to in-frame sequences. Some clones are absent from its copies; in checked studies, under half trace to an unresolved V gene, and the reason for the others is unknown. The V and J calls and the clone size are those of that table, but D and trimming were determined from the DNA. The sample table contains 11,000 to 15,000 clones; only one count was recorded for around 69% of them. The ten most abundant clones make up roughly 7.2% of the sample.

Germline trimming: 10 bases from V, 4 bases from J; junction bases outside gene matches: 4. Per the germline V gene, ENHRY is the CDR1 and SYGVKD is the CDR2. The CDR3 runs 12 residues from the cysteine to the phenylalanine. CDR3 DNA is the only sequence kept; it has 36 bases, read in frame from the first base. Notes on this clone: The specificity of this receptor is unknown. No per-base quality is available; no much larger clone lies one base away.

The sequence came from a human patient who received an intestinal transplant, so some T cells may come from the graft donor. The sequencing used ileum tissue, collected 16 days after intestinal transplant. The V and J segments used are TRBV10-3 and TRBJ2-7; TRBD2 matches 10 bases in the middle. The nucleotides read TGTGCCACCGCGACTAGCGGGTACGAGCAGTACTTC. Its protein is CATATSGYEQYF.